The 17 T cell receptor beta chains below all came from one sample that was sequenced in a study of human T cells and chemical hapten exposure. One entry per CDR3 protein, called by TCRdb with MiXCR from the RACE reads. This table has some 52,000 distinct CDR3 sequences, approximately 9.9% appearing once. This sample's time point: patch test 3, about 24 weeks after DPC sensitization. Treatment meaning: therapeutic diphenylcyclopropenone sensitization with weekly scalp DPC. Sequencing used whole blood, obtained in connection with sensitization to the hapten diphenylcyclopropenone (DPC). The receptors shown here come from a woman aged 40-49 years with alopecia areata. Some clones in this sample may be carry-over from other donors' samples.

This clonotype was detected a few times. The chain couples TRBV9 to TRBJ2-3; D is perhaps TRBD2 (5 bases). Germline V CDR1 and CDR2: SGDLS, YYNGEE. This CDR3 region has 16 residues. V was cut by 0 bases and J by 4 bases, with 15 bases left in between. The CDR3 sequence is CASSVATSQVADTQYF. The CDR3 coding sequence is TGTGCCAGCAGCGTAGCCACTAGTCAGGTTGCAGATACGCAGTATTTT.

CDR3 loop: CASSDPPQRELFF. CDR3 DNA sequence: TGCGCCAGCAGCGATCCCCCTCAACGGGAGCTGTTTTTT. The chain joins TRBV5-1 to TRBJ2-2; the D is unclear. The CDR3 runs 13 residues. Trimming took 4 bases from V and 9 from J, leaving 13 bases between them. Germline CDR1 and CDR2: SGHRS and YFSETQ.

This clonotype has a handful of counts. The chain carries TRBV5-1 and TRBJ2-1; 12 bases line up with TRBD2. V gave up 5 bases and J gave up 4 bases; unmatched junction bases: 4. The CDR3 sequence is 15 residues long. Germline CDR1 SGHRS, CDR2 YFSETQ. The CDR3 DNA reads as TGCGCCAGCAGGCCGACTAGCGGGGGATACAATGAGCAGTTCTTC. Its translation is CASRPTSGGYNEQFF.

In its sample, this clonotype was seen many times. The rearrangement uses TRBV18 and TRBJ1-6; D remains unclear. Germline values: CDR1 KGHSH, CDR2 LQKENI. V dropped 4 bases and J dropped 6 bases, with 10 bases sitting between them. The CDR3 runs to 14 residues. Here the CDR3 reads CASSQETANSPLHF. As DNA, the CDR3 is TGTGCCAGCTCACAAGAGACCGCTAATTCACCCCTCCACTTT.

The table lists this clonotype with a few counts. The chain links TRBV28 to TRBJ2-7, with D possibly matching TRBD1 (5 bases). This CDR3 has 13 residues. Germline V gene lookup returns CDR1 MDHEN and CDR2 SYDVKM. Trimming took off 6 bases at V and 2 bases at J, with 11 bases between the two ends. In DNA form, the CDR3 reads TGTGCCAGCAGAACTACAGGAACCTACGAGCAGTACTTC. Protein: CASRTTGTYEQYF.

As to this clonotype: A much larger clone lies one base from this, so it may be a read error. CDR3 DNA: TGTGCCAGCTTACCACCGTCGGGTGCCTATGGCTACACCTTC. It specifies CASLPPSGAYGYTF. This chain joins TRBV18 and TRBJ1-2; D ambiguous. Germline V lookup: CDR1 KGHSH, CDR2 LQKENI. The CDR3 extends over 14 amino acids.

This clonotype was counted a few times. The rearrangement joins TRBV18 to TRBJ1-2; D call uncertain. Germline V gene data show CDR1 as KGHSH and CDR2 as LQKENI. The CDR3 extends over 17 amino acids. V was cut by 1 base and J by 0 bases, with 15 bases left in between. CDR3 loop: CASSPLDFTPANYGYTF. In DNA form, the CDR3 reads TGTGCCAGCTCACCACTGGATTTTACACCCGCTAACTATGGCTACACCTTC.

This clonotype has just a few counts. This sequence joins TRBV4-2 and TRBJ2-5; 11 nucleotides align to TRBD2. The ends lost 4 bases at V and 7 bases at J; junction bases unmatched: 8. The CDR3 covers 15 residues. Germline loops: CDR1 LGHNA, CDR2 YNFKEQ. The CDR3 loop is CASSPDSGGAATQYF. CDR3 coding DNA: TGTGCCAGCAGCCCAGATAGCGGGGGGGCCGCGACCCAGTACTTC.

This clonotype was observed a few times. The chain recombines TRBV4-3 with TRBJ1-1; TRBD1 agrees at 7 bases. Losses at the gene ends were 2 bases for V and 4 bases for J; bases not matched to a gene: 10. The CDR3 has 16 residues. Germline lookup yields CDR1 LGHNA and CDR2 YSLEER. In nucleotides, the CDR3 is TGCGCCAGCAGCCAACGCTACGACAGGGAGCGCACTGAAGCTTTCTTT. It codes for CASSQRYDRERTEAFF.

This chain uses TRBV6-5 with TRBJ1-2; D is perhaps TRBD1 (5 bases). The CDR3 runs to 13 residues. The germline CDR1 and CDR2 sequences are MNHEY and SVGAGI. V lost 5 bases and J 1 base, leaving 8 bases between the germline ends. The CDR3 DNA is TGTGCCAGCAGTAGGACAAATAACTATGGCTACACCTTC. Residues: CASSRTNNYGYTF.

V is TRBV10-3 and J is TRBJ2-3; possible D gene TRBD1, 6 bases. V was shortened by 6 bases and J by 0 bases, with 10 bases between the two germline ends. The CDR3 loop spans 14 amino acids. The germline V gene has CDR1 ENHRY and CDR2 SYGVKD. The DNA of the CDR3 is TGTGCCATCAGGGGGGCTTTTAGCACAGATACGCAGTATTTT. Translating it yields CAIRGAFSTDTQYF.

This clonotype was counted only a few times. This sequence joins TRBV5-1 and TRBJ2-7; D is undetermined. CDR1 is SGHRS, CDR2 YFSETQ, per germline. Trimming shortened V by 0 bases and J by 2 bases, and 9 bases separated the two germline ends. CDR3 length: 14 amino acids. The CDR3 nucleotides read TGCGCCAGCAGCTTGGGCCAGCCTCCCTACGAGCAGTACTTC. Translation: CASSLGQPPYEQYF. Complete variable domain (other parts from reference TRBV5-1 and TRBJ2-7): KAGVTQTPRYLIKTRGQQVTLSCSPISGHRSVSWYQQTPGQGLQFLFEYFSETQRNKGNFPGRFSGRQFSNSRSEMNVSTLELGDSALYLCASSLGQPPYEQYFGPGTRLTVT.

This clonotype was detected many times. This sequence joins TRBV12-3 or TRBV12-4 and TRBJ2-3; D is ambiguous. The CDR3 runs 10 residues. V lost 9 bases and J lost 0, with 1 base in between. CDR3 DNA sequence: TGTGCCAGTAGCACAGATACGCAGTATTTT. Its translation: CASSTDTQYF.

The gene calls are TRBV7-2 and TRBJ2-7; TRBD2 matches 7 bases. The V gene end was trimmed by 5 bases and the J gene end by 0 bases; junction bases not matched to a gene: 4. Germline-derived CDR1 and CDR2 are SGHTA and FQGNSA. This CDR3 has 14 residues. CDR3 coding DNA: TGTGCCAGCAGCCCAGCGGGGCACTCCTACGAGCAGTACTTC. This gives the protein CASSPAGHSYEQYF.

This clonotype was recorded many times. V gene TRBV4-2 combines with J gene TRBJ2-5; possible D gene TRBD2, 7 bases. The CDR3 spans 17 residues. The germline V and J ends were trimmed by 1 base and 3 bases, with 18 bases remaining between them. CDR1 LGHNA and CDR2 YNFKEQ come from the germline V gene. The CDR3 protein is CASSQALIRGGKETQYF. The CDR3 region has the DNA TGTGCCAGCAGCCAAGCTTTGATAAGGGGGGGAAAAGAGACCCAGTACTTC.

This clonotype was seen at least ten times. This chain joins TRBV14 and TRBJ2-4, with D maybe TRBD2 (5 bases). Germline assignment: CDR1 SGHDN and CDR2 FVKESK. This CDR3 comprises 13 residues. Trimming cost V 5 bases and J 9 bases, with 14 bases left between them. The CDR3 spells CASSGEQRSIQYF. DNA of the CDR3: TGTGCCAGCAGCGGGGAGCAACGGAGCATTCAGTACTTC.

The DNA of the CDR3 is TGTGCCAGCACCCCGACTAGTGGTCGGTCGTTCTTC. This codes for CASTPTSGRSFF. The J gene is TRBJ2-1, the V gene TRBV2; tentative D call: TRBD2 (6 bases). The CDR3 runs 12 residues. Germline V gives CDR1 SNHLY, CDR2 FYNNEI. Trimming removed 7 bases at V and 15 bases at J, with 19 bases between.